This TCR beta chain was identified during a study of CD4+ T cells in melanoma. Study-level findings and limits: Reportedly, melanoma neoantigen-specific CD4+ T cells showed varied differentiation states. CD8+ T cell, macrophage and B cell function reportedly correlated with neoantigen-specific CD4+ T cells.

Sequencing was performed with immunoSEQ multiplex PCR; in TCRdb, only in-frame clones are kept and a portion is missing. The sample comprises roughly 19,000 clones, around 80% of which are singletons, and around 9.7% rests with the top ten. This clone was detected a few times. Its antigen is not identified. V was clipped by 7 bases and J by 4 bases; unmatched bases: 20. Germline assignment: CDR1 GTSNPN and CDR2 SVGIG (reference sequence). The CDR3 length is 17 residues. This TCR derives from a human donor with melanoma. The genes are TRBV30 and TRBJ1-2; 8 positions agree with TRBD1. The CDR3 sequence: CASNKGRTGLGGYGYTF. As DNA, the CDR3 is TGTGCCTCGAATAAAGGCAGGACAGGGCTGGGGGGCTATGGCTACACCTTC.